Reported below is one TCR beta chain. Its antigen target is currently unknown. No qualities accompany the bases; no much larger clone lies one base away. The sample belongs to a study of T cells after yellow fever vaccination (dated by TCRdb to between 2018 and 2021). As for the study more broadly: Libraries from fractions with low cell numbers were prepared with the SMART-Seq v4 Ultra Low Input RNA kit. To follow T-cell clones before and after both primary and booster YFV17D yellow fever vaccination, bulk TCR alpha and beta repertoires underwent longitudinal sequencing. The cohort comprised two healthy male donors, one aged 18 to 29 and one aged 30 to 40 years. Blood samples were taken at several timepoints before and after primary and secondary immunization, and bulk PBMC replicates and cell subsets were isolated.

The label giving this sample's treatment or condition can be read as: live attenuated yellow fever vaccine strain. Two biological replicates of bulk PBMCs were collected at each blood-draw timepoint. PBMCs were isolated from peripheral blood using a standard Ficoll-Paque protocol. RNA was extracted with TriZol from bulk PBMCs, CD4 and CD8 fractions, and dextramer-positive and dextramer-negative fractions. Overall study results and their limits: A small share of clonotypes was detected in both CD4 and CD8 compartments, with the overlap likely arising from convergent recombination. Computational filtering was required because FACS-sorted repertoires could contain abundant contaminating clonotypes from the bulk population. Because the study included only a couple of donors, the extent to which the findings can be generalized is limited. Most clones expanded after primary vaccination (about 95% of CD4 and roughly 90% of CD8) were re-detected after the booster, suggesting that broad memory maintenance occurred. The secondary T-cell response was weaker than the primary response but faster, peaking on day 5 instead of day 15.

Relative to germline, V is 8 bases shorter and J is 6 bases shorter, with 13 bases between their ends. The CDR3 goes from the cysteine to the phenylalanine over 12 residues. Only the CDR3 DNA stays, 36 bases, in frame from base 1. The germline V gene (reference sequence) yields GTSNPN for CDR1 and SVGIG for CDR2. Reads for this sample came from an Illumina NovaSeq 6000. TCR cDNA was synthesized by 5'RACE template switching, which introduced a universal primer site and unique molecular identifiers. Priming of cDNA synthesis was performed from both the TCR alpha and TCR beta constant segments. Two PCR steps were used to amplify libraries, with sample barcodes and sequencing adapters being added in the second step. Sequencing of the libraries was done on either Illumina HiSeq 2500 (2x100 bp) or NovaSeq (2x150 bp). The original pipeline was this. Demultiplexing of reads and collapsing into UMI consensus sequences were performed with MIGEC, and V(D)J alignment was carried out with MiXCR. Clonotypes responding to the vaccine were identified with edgeR on replicate PBMC samples, with the criteria of FDR below 0.01 and a log2 fold change above 5 up to day 15. Each bulk clonotype received a CD4 or CD8 identity based on whether the sequenced CD4 or CD8 repertoire contained that clonotype at higher abundance. The raw public reads went through TCRdb reprocessing: fastp at Q25, MiXCR clone calling, in-frame beta chains kept. Rows are unified per CDR3 protein, each entry keeping the most common DNA and genes. The authors' filters were not applied to this entry. The sample table contains fewer than 350,000 distinct CDR3 sequences; only one count was recorded for roughly 3.5% of them. The leading ten clones occupy about 25% of the sample.

The chain was built from TRBV30 and TRBJ2-2; the D region is possibly TRBD1 or TRBD2, each matching across 5 bases. Sequences were derived from PBMCs, sampled on the day of the yellow fever booster vaccination. This TCR was sampled from a man younger than 35 who received the YFV17D yellow fever vaccine. The nucleotide sequence reads TGTGCCGGGGACCGCGCATCCGGGGAGCTGTTTTTT. The resulting protein is CAGDRASGELFF.